These 9 T cell receptor beta chains were all obtained from the same sample, sequenced in a study of blood T cells in healthy people across ages. With a J-beta primer mix and a sample-barcoded 5' primer, a second PCR ran 7 to 11 cycles. Via MiXCR, TCRdb re-called the 5' RACE reads, giving one row per CDR3 protein. This table has more than 650,000 distinct CDR3 sequences, 22% appearing once. The source material was blood. These receptors were taken from a man aged 70 or older in good health.

This clonotype has a single count. One junction end does not reproduce the germline sequence, and a read error may be involved. This chain joins TRBV28 and TRBJ2-1, with D hard to call. Germline CDR1 is MDHEN and CDR2 is SYDVKM. The CDR3 is 15 amino acids. For the CDR3, the DNA is TGTACCAGCAGTTTGCCCGGGCTCTCCTACAATGAGCAGTTCTTC. Residues: CTSSLPGLSYNEQFF.

Turning to this clonotype: At one boundary the junction diverges from the germline segment, which might be a read error. This rearrangement joins TRBV18 to TRBJ2-2; D is unresolved. This CDR3 region has 12 residues. Germline V gene sequence: CDR1 KGHSH, CDR2 LQKENI. The CDR3 is CTSSPTGGELFF. The CDR3 nucleotides are TGTACCAGCTCACCCACGGGCGGGGAGCTGTTTTTT.

A few counts support this clonotype. The CDR3 region is CASSKTGPCGYTF. The CDR3 region has the DNA TGTGCCAGCAGCAAGACAGGCCCCTGTGGCTACACCTTC. This rearrangement joins TRBV11-1 to TRBJ1-2, with a possible D match to TRBD1 (6 bases). Germline CDR1 SGHAT, CDR2 FQDESV (reference sequence). Trimming shortened V by 5 bases and J by 7 bases, and 14 bases separated the two germline ends. The CDR3 is 13 amino acids.

This clonotype came up many times. The chain recombines TRBV5-5 with TRBJ2-7, with D possibly TRBD1 on 5 matching bases. The CDR3 totals 16 residues. Trimming took 4 bases from V and 0 from J, leaving 17 bases between them. Germline CDR1 is SGHKS and CDR2 is YYEKEE (reference sequence). The CDR3 bases are TGTGCCAGCAGCCATTCCGCAGGGAACCCCTCCTACGAGCAGTACTTC. It yields the protein CASSHSAGNPSYEQYF.

The chain couples TRBV6-6 to TRBJ2-1, with D possibly matching TRBD1 (6 bases). The end of the DNA is better explained by TRBJ2-7, so the J call may be wrong. Germline assignment: CDR1 MNHNY and CDR2 SVGAGI (reference sequence). The CDR3 is 13 residues long. Here the CDR3 reads CASSYQTGGEQYV. Written as DNA, the CDR3 is TGTGCCAGCAGTTACCAGACAGGCGGCGAGCAGTACGTC.

This clonotype was recorded a few times. The chain uses TRBV6-4 and TRBJ1-4, with D perhaps matching TRBD1 (5 bases). Trimming removed 1 base at V and 0 bases at J, with 12 bases between. CDR1 is MRHNA and CDR2 is SNTAGT in the germline V gene. This CDR3 region has 17 residues. This CDR3 reads CASSDYCRTPTNEKLFF. The CDR3 DNA is TGTGCCAGCAGTGACTACTGTCGGACACCAACTAATGAAAAACTGTTTTTT.

The V gene is TRBV20-1, the J gene TRBJ2-3; maybe TRBD2 (5 bases). The CDR3 has 15 residues. Germline V gene lookup returns CDR1 DFQATT and CDR2 SNEGSKA (reference sequence). V shed 5 bases and J shed 6 bases, with 21 bases lying between them. CDR3 protein: CSAQPGATGGDTQYF. The CDR3, as DNA: TGCAGTGCTCAACCAGGAGCGACCGGCGGGGATACGCAGTATTTT.

J is TRBJ2-2 and V is TRBV19; 7 bases are a match to TRBD2. CDR1 and CDR2 (germline): LNHDA, SQIVND (reference sequence). Germline trimming cut 11 bases from V and 1 base from J; bases unmatched to any gene: 7. The CDR3 covers 14 residues. CDR3 sequence (DNA): TGTGCCGTTGGGTGGGGGGGGAACACCGGGGAGCTGTTTTTT. It translates to CAVGWGGNTGELFF.

This chain links TRBV3-1 with TRBJ1-1, with no clear D. CDR1 LGHDT and CDR2 YNNKEL come from the germline V gene (reference sequence). V lost 4 bases and J lost 4, with 13 bases in between. There are 14 residues in the CDR3. The CDR3 DNA follows: TGTGCCAGCAGCCTCCCGCGACGGGGCACTGAAGCTTTCTTT. Protein: CASSLPRRGTEAFF.